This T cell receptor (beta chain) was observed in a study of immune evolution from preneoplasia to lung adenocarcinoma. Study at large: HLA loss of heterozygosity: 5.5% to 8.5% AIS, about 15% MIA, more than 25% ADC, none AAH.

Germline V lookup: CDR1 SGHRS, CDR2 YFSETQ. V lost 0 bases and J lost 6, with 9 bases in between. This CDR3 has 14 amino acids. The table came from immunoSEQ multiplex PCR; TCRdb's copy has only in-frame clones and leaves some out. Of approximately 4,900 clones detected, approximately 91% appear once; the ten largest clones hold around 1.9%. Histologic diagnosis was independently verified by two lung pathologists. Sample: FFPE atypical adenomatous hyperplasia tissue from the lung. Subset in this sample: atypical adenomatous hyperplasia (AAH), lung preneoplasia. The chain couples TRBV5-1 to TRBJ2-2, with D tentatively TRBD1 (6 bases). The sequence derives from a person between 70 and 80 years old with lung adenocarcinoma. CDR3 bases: TGCGCCAGCAGCTTGGAGTGGGGGCCCGGGGAGCTGTTTTTT. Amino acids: CASSLEWGPGELFF.